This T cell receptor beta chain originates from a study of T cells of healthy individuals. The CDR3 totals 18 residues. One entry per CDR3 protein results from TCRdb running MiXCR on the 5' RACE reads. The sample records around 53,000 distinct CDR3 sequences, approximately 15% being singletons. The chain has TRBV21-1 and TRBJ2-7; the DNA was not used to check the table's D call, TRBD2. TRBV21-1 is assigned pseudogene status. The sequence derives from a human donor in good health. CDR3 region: CASSKGPSGDTTYYEQYF. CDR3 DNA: TGTGCCAGCAGCAAAGGTCCTAGCGGAGACACAACCTACTACGAGCAGTACTTC.